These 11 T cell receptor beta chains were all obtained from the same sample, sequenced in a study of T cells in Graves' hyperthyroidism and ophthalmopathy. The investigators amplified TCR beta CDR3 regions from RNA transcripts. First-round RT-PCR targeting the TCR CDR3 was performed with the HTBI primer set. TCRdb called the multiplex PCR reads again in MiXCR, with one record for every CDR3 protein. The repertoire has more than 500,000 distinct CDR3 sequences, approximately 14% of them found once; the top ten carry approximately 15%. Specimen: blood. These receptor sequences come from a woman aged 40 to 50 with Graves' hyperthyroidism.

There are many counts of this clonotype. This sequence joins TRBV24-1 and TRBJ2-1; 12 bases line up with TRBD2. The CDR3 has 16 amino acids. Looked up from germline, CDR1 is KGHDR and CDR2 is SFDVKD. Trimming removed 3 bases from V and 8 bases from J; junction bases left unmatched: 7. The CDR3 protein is CATSDKGLAGRDEQFF. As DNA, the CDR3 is TGTGCCACCAGTGATAAGGGACTAGCGGGTCGGGATGAGCAGTTCTTC.

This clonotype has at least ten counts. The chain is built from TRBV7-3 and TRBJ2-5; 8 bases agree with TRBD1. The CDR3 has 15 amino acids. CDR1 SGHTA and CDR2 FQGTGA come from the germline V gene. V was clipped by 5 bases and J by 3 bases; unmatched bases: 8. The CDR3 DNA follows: TGTGCCAGCAGCCTCATGGGACAGGCTGAAGAGACCCAGTACTTC. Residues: CASSLMGQAEETQYF. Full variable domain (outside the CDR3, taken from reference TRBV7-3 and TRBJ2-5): GAGVSQTPSNKVTEKGKYVELRCDPISGHTALYWYRQSLGQGPEFLIYFQGTGAADDSGLPNDRFFAVRPEGSVSTLKIQRTERGDSAVYLCASSLMGQAEETQYFGPGTRLLVL.

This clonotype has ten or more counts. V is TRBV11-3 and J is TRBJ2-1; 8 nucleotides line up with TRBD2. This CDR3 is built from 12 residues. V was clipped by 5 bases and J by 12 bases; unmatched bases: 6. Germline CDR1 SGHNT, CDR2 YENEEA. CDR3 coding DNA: TGTGCCAGCAGCGAAGGGCTAGCGGGGCAGTTCTTC. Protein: CASSEGLAGQFF.

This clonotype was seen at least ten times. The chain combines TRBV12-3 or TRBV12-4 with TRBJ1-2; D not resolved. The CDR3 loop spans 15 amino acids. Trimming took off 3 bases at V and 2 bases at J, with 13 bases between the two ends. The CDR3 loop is CASSFGLDTNYGYTF. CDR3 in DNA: TGTGCCAGCAGTTTTGGTCTAGACACGAACTATGGCTACACCTTC.

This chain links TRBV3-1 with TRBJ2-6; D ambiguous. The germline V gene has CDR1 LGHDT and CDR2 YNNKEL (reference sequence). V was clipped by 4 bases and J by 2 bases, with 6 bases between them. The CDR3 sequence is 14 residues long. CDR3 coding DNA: TGTGCCAGCAGCCCTCTCGCTGGGGCCAACGTCCTGACTTTC. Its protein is CASSPLAGANVLTF.

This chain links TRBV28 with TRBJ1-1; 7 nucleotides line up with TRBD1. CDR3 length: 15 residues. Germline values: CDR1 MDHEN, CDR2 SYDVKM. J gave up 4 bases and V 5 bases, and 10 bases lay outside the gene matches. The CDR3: CASSIQGGRGTEAFF. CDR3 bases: TGTGCCAGCAGTATCCAAGGGGGCCGCGGCACTGAAGCTTTCTTT.

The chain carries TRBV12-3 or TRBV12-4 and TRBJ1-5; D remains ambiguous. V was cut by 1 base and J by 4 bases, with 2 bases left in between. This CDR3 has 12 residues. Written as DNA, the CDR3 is TGTGCCAGCAGTTTAGAGAATCAGCCCCAGCATTTT. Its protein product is CASSLENQPQHF.

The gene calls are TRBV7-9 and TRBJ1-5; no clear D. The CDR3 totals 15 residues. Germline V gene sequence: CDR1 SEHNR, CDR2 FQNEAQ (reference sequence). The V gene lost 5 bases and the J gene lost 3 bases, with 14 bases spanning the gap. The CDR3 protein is CASSPAGSYNQPQHF. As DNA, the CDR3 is TGTGCCAGCAGCCCGGCGGGCAGCTACAATCAGCCCCAGCATTTT.

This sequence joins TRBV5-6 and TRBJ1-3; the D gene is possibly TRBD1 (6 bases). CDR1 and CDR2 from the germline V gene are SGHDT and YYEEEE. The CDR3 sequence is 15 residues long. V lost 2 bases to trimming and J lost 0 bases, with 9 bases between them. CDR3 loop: CASSLLTGSGNTIYF. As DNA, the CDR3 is TGTGCCAGCAGCTTATTGACAGGCTCTGGAAACACCATATATTTT.

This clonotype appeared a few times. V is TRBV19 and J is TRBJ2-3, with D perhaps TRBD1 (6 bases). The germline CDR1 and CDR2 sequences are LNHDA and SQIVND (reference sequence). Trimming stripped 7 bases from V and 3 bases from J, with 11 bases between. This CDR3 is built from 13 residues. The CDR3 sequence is CASTRGMTDTQYF. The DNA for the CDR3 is TGTGCCAGTACGAGGGGGATGACAGATACGCAGTATTTT.

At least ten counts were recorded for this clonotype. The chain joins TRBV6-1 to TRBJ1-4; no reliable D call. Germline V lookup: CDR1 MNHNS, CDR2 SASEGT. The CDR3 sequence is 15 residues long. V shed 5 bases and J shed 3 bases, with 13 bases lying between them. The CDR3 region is CASSKDDSANEKLFF. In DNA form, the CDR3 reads TGTGCCAGCAGTAAGGACGACTCTGCTAATGAAAAACTGTTTTTT.